This is a list of T cell receptor beta chains from one sample in a study of T cell repertoires in cytomegalovirus infection. These TCRs are of unknown antigen specificity. TCRdb analysed the reads with MiXCR anew, one entry per CDR3 protein. The sample lists about a million distinct CDR3 sequences; roughly 31% were seen once. Sequencing used cultured CD8+ T cells from PBMCs, obtained from culture after CMV antigen stimulation. The receptor set was obtained from a human donor in good health (CMV status not recorded). Some clones in this sample may be carry-over from other donors' samples. Both conserved end residues are part of each CDR3.

TRBV13	TRBJ2-7	CASSLGRGVHEQYF
TRBV27	TRBJ1-4	CASRLTVATNEKLFF
TRBV12-5	TRBJ1-5	CASGSRDRYLNQPQHF
TRBV7-6	TRBJ1-6	CASSRQRYNSPLHF
TRBV5-6	TRBJ2-3	CASSLLSGGLTDTQYF
TRBV20-1	TRBJ1-1	CSARARGDTEAFF
TRBV4-1	TRBJ1-5	CASSQGVHQPQHF
TRBV4-3	TRBJ2-5	CASSQELAGAWETQYF
TRBV7-2	TRBJ2-3	CASSLEASGGDTQYF
TRBV6-2/TRBV6-3	TRBJ1-5	CASSRSGRGERSQPQHF
TRBV12-3/TRBV12-4	TRBJ2-2	CASSPVLAGGPTGEQFF
TRBV9	TRBJ1-5	CASSVATGKGQPQHF
TRBV20-1	TRBJ1-3	CSARLGGLSGNTIYF
TRBV7-9	TRBJ1-2	CASSLVTGPNYGYTF
TRBV20-1	TRBJ2-1	CSARDGTSCVF
TRBV19	TRBJ2-1	CASSIGDNSYNEQFF
TRBV12-5	TRBJ2-1	CAGGSGVYNEQFF
TRBV4-1	TRBJ2-5	CASSQDPSGARETQYF
TRBV27	TRBJ2-7	CASSLFGFGVDSYEQYF
TRBV6-5	TRBJ2-2	CASTLTYGATGELFF
TRBV28	TRBJ2-4	CASSLEGGENIQYF
TRBV5-6	TRBJ1-1	CASSLGLEKEAFF